This paragraph covers one T cell receptor beta chain sequence. As yet, its antigen is unknown. Original data processing: Because ImmunoSEQ provided only junction sequences with no quality scores, the filtering differed. Sequenced by immunoSEQ multiplex PCR; TCRdb stores in-frame clones only, minus some. For V, J and clone size, that table is used; D and trimming come from the DNA. Of some 1.5 million clones listed, nearly 99% were seen once; the top ten hold around 0.47%. This sample was taken from a study of shared clonotypes between healthy human individuals. Study-wide points: An effect of sequencing depth on clonotype sharing among donors was expected. A reduction in generation probabilities was seen for non-shared clonotypes relative to those shared by all four donors.

CD4+ cells yielded CD45RA+ naive and CD45RA-negative memory subsets. This TCR was sampled from a man younger than 45 in good health. Sequencing was carried out using naive CD4+ T cells sorted from blood. The subset: CD45RA+ positively selected.

CDR3 amino acids: CASSLDRANGYTF. DNA of the CDR3: TGTGCCAGCAGTTTAGACAGGGCCAATGGCTACACCTTC. The chain links TRBV28 to TRBJ1-2; 7 positions agree with TRBD1. V lost 2 bases to trimming and J lost 6 bases; unmatched junction nucleotides: 3. Germline-derived CDR1 and CDR2 are MDHEN and SYDVKM. This CDR3 is built from 13 residues.